This T cell receptor (beta chain) was recorded in a study of blood T cell repertoires in COVID-19. Across the whole study: The origin of the acute and convalescent COVID-19 samples was the United States, Italy and Spain. PBMCs, B-cell-depleted T cells, or T cells provided the cDNA or gDNA that made up the material.

Germline V gene sequence: CDR1 SGHTA, CDR2 FQGNSA. Trimming stripped 3 bases from V and 4 bases from J, with 15 bases between. The CDR3 is made up of 15 amino acids. In the study's own analysis: Reference gene primer amplification gave nucleated cell count estimates. Assay: immunoSEQ multiplex PCR; the TCRdb copy retains only in-frame clones and omits some. D and trimming were read from the DNA, whereas the V and J calls and clone size are those reported in that table. Of approximately 260,000 clones detected, around 78% appear once; the ten largest clones hold roughly 4.5%. The source is a man in his sixties who had recovered from COVID-19. V is TRBV7-2 and J is TRBJ2-5; weak D call: TRBD2 (5 bases). The sample consisted of peripheral blood. The CDR3: CASSLNSGWRETQYF. The DNA of the CDR3 is TGTGCCAGCAGCTTGAATTCGGGGTGGCGAGAGACCCAGTACTTC.